Each of the 9 T cell receptor beta chains below was sequenced from the same sample in a study of early T cells in non-severe SARS-CoV-2 infection. TCRdb recomputed calls from the 5' RACE reads with MiXCR, one row per CDR3 protein. The table has some 30,000 distinct CDR3 sequences, over 3.5% seen once; the top ten hold less than 7.5%. Material: whole blood. The receptor source for this set is an adult who was a healthcare worker with PCR-confirmed SARS-CoV-2 infection or an uninfected control (not recorded which).

This clonotype is labeled medium-sized (0.01 to 0.1%). The V call is TRBV7-2, the J call TRBJ2-5, with 9 bases aligning to TRBD2. This CDR3 region has 17 residues. The V gene end was trimmed by 2 bases and the J gene end by 1 base; junction bases not matched to a gene: 8. Germline V gives CDR1 SGHTA, CDR2 FQGNSA. CDR3 nucleotides: TGTGCCAGCAGCTTACTCTGGCCTAGCGGGGTCCAAGAGACCCAGTACTTC. This translates into CASSLLWPSGVQETQYF.

The rearrangement uses TRBV5-1 and TRBJ2-7; 8 positions match TRBD1. The V gene's germline CDR1 is SGHRS and CDR2 YFSETQ. CDR3 length equals 14 residues. Trimming at V came to 0 bases and at J to 5 bases, leaving 4 bases not matched to a gene. This CDR3 reads CASSLGGQGNEQYF. CDR3 nucleotides: TGCGCCAGCAGCTTGGGAGGACAGGGAAACGAGCAGTACTTC.

This clonotype was picked up many times. The chain links TRBV7-3 to TRBJ1-1; 7 bases fit TRBD1. CDR1 SGHTA and CDR2 FQGTGA come from the germline V gene. The CDR3 is made up of 14 amino acids. The V and J ends lost 5 bases and 13 bases, in that order; junction bases with no gene match: 16. CDR3 sequence: CASSASGTASSFFF. CDR3 in DNA: TGTGCCAGCAGCGCATCCGGGACAGCCTCGTCGTTTTTCTTT.

This clonotype has a count of ten or more. This chain connects TRBV20-1 to TRBJ2-2; D could derive from TRBD1 or TRBD2 (5 bases each). V was trimmed by 3 bases and J by 1 base, leaving 9 bases between them. Germline V CDR1 and CDR2: DFQATT, SNEGSKA (reference sequence). This CDR3 region has 14 residues. The CDR3 protein is CSASGALNTGELFF. The CDR3 DNA follows: TGCAGTGCTAGCGGGGCTTTGAACACCGGGGAGCTGTTTTTT.

This clonotype was picked up many times. Since the CDR3 does not end with the conserved phenylalanine or tryptophan, this likely comes from a read error. Because the CDR3's place on the DNA is in doubt, the DNA is left out and the CDR3 is given as listed by TCRdb. This rearrangement joins TRBV10-3 to TRBJ2-7; the table's D call of TRBD2 was not tested on the DNA. The germline V gene encodes CDR1 ENHRY and CDR2 SYGVKD. A total of 13 residues make up the CDR3, ends included. CDR3 in amino acids: CAISARLDGGISL.

The sample holds many counts of this clonotype. The V and J genes are TRBV12-5 and TRBJ1-5; D might be TRBD1 (5 bases). V was clipped by 7 bases and J by 1 base, with 14 bases between them. The CDR3 has 15 amino acids. Germline assignment: CDR1 LGHNT and CDR2 FRNRAP. The CDR3 protein is CASALSGVSNQPQHF. As DNA, the CDR3 is TGTGCTAGTGCCCTTTCGGGGGTAAGCAATCAGCCCCAGCATTTT.

This clonotype has only a few counts. V is TRBV6-4 and J is TRBJ2-3; no clear D. V shed 3 bases and J shed 3 bases, with 7 bases lying between them. CDR1 is MRHNA, CDR2 SNTAGT, per germline. The CDR3 has 13 residues. CDR3 DNA sequence: TGTGCCAGCAGTGAAATACCAACAGATACGCAGTATTTT. Amino acid sequence: CASSEIPTDTQYF.

This clonotype was seen repeatedly, ten times or more. This chain uses TRBV23-1 with TRBJ1-4; D not resolved. TRBV23-1 is noted as an ORF with a role that remains uncertain. Trimming pared 3 bases from V and 0 bases from J, leaving 8 bases between. CDR3 length: 15 amino acids. The CDR3 loop is CASSHGVATNEKLFF. The CDR3 nucleotides are TGCGCCAGCAGTCACGGCGTCGCAACTAATGAAAAACTGTTTTTT.

This clonotype was counted only a few times. This rearrangement joins TRBV4-1 to TRBJ2-2; D not certain. This CDR3 is built from 12 residues. Deletions cut 1 base from V and 6 bases from J, with 3 bases between. Germline loops: CDR1 MGHRA, CDR2 YSYEKL. The CDR3 loop is CASSQVAGELFF. In DNA form, the CDR3 reads TGCGCCAGCAGCCAAGTGGCCGGGGAGCTGTTTTTT.